This TCR beta chain was captured by sequencing in a study of blood T cell repertoires in COVID-19. Under the authors' procedure: It was from reference gene primer amplification that nucleated cell counts were estimated. Assay used: immunoSEQ multiplex PCR; TCRdb lists only in-frame clones, some missing. The DNA gave D and trimming, while V, J and clone size come from that table. The data hold some 260,000 clones, with 75% to 90% observed a single time. This clone came up once. Trimming left V 2 bases short and J 9 bases short, with 17 bases between. Germline V gives CDR1 MNHEY, CDR2 SVGEGT. CDR3 length: 15 amino acids.

The rearrangement uses TRBV6-2 or TRBV6-3 and TRBJ2-4; maybe TRBD1 (6 bases). This receptor was obtained from a woman in her thirties with acute COVID-19. The sequenced material came from PBMCs or T cells enriched from blood (not recorded which). CDR3 protein: CASSYQPGQSVIQYF. The CDR3 nucleotides read TGTGCCAGCAGTTACCAACCGGGACAATCGGTCATTCAGTACTTC.